One sample yielded the 29 T cell receptor beta chains listed below, sequenced in a study of blood T cell repertoires in COVID-19. Libraries were prepared by immunoSEQ multiplex PCR; TCRdb keeps only in-frame clonotypes and omits some of them. In the table there are more than 20,000 clones, 65% to 85% of which are singletons. Sequencing used peripheral blood. These receptors came from a man older than 75 with active or convalescent COVID-19.

By share, this clone ranks as medium-sized (0.01 to 0.1%). The chain has TRBV29-1 and TRBJ1-1, with D unresolved. Trimming stripped 2 bases from V and 1 base from J, with 5 bases between. This CDR3 has 12 residues. Germline assignment: CDR1 SQVTM and CDR2 ANQGSEA. The CDR3 here is CSVEKQNTEAFF. CDR3 nucleotide sequence: TGCAGCGTTGAAAAACAGAACACTGAAGCTTTCTTT.

The gene calls are TRBV5-1 and TRBJ2-7; D is possibly TRBD1 (5 bases). V was pared by 0 bases and J by 1 base, with 14 bases between. Germline V gene lookup returns CDR1 SGHRS and CDR2 YFSETQ. The CDR3 loop spans 16 amino acids. The CDR3 region is CASSLDKGALSYEQYF. CDR3 DNA sequence: TGCGCCAGCAGCTTGGACAAAGGGGCGCTGTCCTACGAGCAGTACTTC.

The genes are TRBV2 and TRBJ1-6, with D tentatively TRBD1 (6 bases). CDR1 is SNHLY, CDR2 FYNNEI, per germline. Trimming shortened V by 8 bases and J by 10 bases, and 18 bases separated the two germline ends. The CDR3 totals 14 residues. The CDR3 nucleotides are TGTGCCAGCGGACACCGGGACACCGGGTCACCCCTCCACTTT. This encodes CASGHRDTGSPLHF.

This chain connects TRBV19 to TRBJ1-4, with D tentatively TRBD1 (5 bases). With 9 bases removed from V and 5 bases from J, the gap between germline ends came to 10 bases. Germline CDR1 reads LNHDA; CDR2 reads SQIVND (reference sequence). This CDR3 comprises 12 residues. CDR3 sequence: CASRNRNEKLFF. The CDR3 DNA reads TGTGCCAGCAGAAACAGGAATGAAAAACTGTTTTTT.

CDR3 loop: CASSSEVAGSTDTQYF. The CDR3 DNA reads TGCGCCAGCAGCTCAGAGGTAGCGGGCAGCACAGATACGCAGTATTTT. The chain recombines TRBV4-1 with TRBJ2-3; 7 bases are a match to TRBD2. V gave up 5 bases and J gave up 0 bases; unmatched junction bases: 8. This CDR3 comprises 16 residues. Germline V gives CDR1 MGHRA, CDR2 YSYEKL.

The V gene is TRBV4-3, the J gene TRBJ2-5, with 10 bases aligning to TRBD2. The CDR3 consists of 16 residues. With 0 bases clipped from V and 1 base from J, the junction kept 2 bases outside the gene matches. Germline V lookup: CDR1 LGHNA, CDR2 YSLEER. CDR3 nucleotide sequence: TGCGCCAGCAGCCAAGAGAAGCGGGGGGGCCAAGAGACCCAGTACTTC. This codes for CASSQEKRGGQETQYF.

This chain connects TRBV3-1 (or the pseudogene TRBV3-2) to TRBJ1-2; TRBD1 matches 9 bases. This CDR3 is 13 amino acids long. Germline V gene lookup returns CDR1 LGHDT and CDR2 YNNKEL (reference sequence). Trimming at V came to 6 bases and at J to 4 bases, leaving 3 bases not matched to a gene. CDR3 sequence reads: CASSTGGGYGYTF. The CDR3 nucleotides read TGTGCCAGCAGTACAGGGGGCGGCTATGGCTACACCTTC.

The chain is built from TRBV7-8 and TRBJ2-2; D perhaps matches TRBD1 (6 bases). Germline V lookup: CDR1 SGHVS, CDR2 FQNEAQ. There are 15 residues in the CDR3. Trimming left V 5 bases short and J 2 bases short, with 12 bases between. The DNA for the CDR3 is TGTGCCAGCAGCGAACGACAGGCTAACACCGGGGAGCTGTTTTTT. It codes for CASSERQANTGELFF.

The rearrangement joins TRBV7-9 to TRBJ1-1, with 9 bases aligning to TRBD1. Per germline, CDR1 SEHNR and CDR2 FQNEAQ (reference sequence). There are 14 residues in the CDR3. Trimming took 4 bases from V and 6 from J; bases not matched to a gene: 6. The CDR3 DNA reads as TGTGCCAGCAGCTATACAGGGGGCCGGGCTGAAGCTTTCTTT. This sequence encodes CASSYTGGRAEAFF.

This clone was seen only once. This chain connects TRBV6-2 or TRBV6-3 to TRBJ2-7; weak D call: TRBD2 (5 bases). Germline V CDR1 and CDR2: MNHEY, SVGEGT. V lost 5 bases and J lost 3, with 17 bases in between. The CDR3 length is 15 residues. The CDR3 sequence: CASSLSPLSGYEQYF. Written as DNA, the CDR3 is TGTGCCAGCAGTCTTTCCCCCCTCAGCGGCTACGAGCAGTACTTC.

V and J are TRBV10-3 and TRBJ2-1; TRBD2 is a possible D gene (6 bases). V lost 7 bases, J lost 7 bases, and 17 bases lay in between. This CDR3 is 14 amino acids long. Germline values: CDR1 ENHRY, CDR2 SYGVKD. DNA of the CDR3: TGTGCCATCAAAGCGGACGGGAGCCGGAATGAGCAGTTCTTC. Protein sequence: CAIKADGSRNEQFF.

The chain recombines TRBV5-4 with TRBJ1-1; no clear D. This CDR3 has 14 residues. Germline CDR1 is SGHNT and CDR2 is YYREEE (reference sequence). The V gene lost 1 base and the J gene lost 3 bases, with 10 bases spanning the gap. The CDR3 nucleotides read TGTGCCAGCAGCTTGCGGGGTAGAGACACTGAAGCTTTCTTT. This codes for CASSLRGRDTEAFF.

The chain is built from TRBV6-5 and TRBJ2-3; 12 nucleotides line up with TRBD1. Germline V gene sequence: CDR1 MNHEY, CDR2 SVGAGI. J gave up 6 bases and V 2 bases, and 6 bases lay outside the gene matches. The CDR3 has 16 residues. The CDR3 DNA reads TGTGCCAGCAGTTACGGGGGACAGGGGGCAGGGGATACGCAGTATTTT. Translated: CASSYGGQGAGDTQYF.

This clone has a single count. The V call is TRBV18, the J call TRBJ1-1, with TRBD1 matching over 9 bases. This CDR3 comprises 14 residues. From germline, CDR1 is KGHSH and CDR2 LQKENI. V gave up 6 bases and J gave up 1 base; unmatched junction bases: 3. CDR3 loop: CASSGGQGNTEAFF. In DNA, the CDR3 is TGTGCCAGCTCGGGGGGACAGGGGAACACTGAAGCTTTCTTT.

This clone appeared a single time. The chain links TRBV5-1 to TRBJ2-3; 8 bases are a match to TRBD2. CDR1 and CDR2 from the germline V gene are SGHRS and YFSETQ. The V gene end was trimmed by 1 base and the J gene end by 4 bases; junction bases not matched to a gene: 5. The CDR3 contains 15 residues. CDR3 coding DNA: TGCGCCAGCAGCTTGTCAGCGGGAGCTGCAGATACGCAGTATTTT. It translates to CASSLSAGAADTQYF.

The chain uses TRBV2 and TRBJ2-3; TRBD2 agrees at 8 bases. CDR3 length: 17 amino acids. With 6 bases clipped from V and 5 bases from J, the junction kept 16 bases outside the gene matches. The V gene's germline CDR1 is SNHLY and CDR2 FYNNEI. CDR3 sequence: CASRNVYAGGPRDTQYF. CDR3 sequence (DNA): TGTGCCAGCAGGAATGTCTACGCGGGGGGCCCCCGAGATACGCAGTATTTT.

J is TRBJ2-3 and V is TRBV9; the match to TRBD2 covers 11 bases. The CDR3 consists of 17 residues. Trimming removed 0 bases from V and 3 bases from J; junction bases left unmatched: 6. Germline V gene data show CDR1 as SGDLS and CDR2 as YYNGEE. The CDR3: CASSVVASGRITDTQYF. Written as DNA, the CDR3 is TGTGCCAGCAGCGTAGTCGCTAGCGGGAGGATTACAGATACGCAGTATTTT.

The chain carries TRBV28 and TRBJ1-4; the match to TRBD1 covers 9 bases. Germline CDR1 reads MDHEN; CDR2 reads SYDVKM. V trimming: 6 bases; J trimming: 4 bases; junction bases outside the gene matches: 9. The CDR3 is 16 amino acids. DNA of the CDR3: TGTGCCAGCAGCCCTGACAGGGGGTATGGTAATGAAAAACTGTTTTTT. It codes for CASSPDRGYGNEKLFF.

J is TRBJ1-5 and V is TRBV3-1 (or the pseudogene TRBV3-2), with 8 positions matching TRBD1. Germline values: CDR1 LGHDT, CDR2 YNNKEL (reference sequence). This CDR3 is 14 amino acids long. V was pared by 3 bases and J by 7 bases, with 5 bases of the junction left unmatched. CDR3 coding DNA: TGTGCCAGCAGCCATGGACAGGGCTACCAGCCCCAGCATTTT. Amino acid sequence: CASSHGQGYQPQHF.

This clone was recorded only once. CDR3 protein: CASSQEYRFSNQPQHF. The CDR3, as DNA: TGTGCCAGCAGCCAAGAGTACAGATTTAGCAATCAGCCCCAGCATTTT. The chain employs TRBV4-2 and TRBJ1-5; D unclear. Germline V gives CDR1 LGHNA, CDR2 YNFKEQ. The CDR3 has 16 amino acids. Trimming cost V 0 bases and J 0 bases, with 9 bases left between them.

The genes are TRBV5-8 and TRBJ1-5; D is possibly TRBD1 (5 bases). CDR1 SGHTS and CDR2 YDEGEE come from the germline V gene. The length of the CDR3 is 14 residues. The V gene lost 0 bases and the J gene lost 9 bases, with 13 bases spanning the gap. The CDR3 region is CASSLGHMGPPQHF. In nucleotides, the CDR3 is TGTGCCAGCAGCTTGGGCCACATGGGGCCGCCCCAGCATTTT.

The V and J genes are TRBV30 and TRBJ2-5; D remains ambiguous. The CDR3 is 13 residues long. Deletions cut 1 base from V and 4 bases from J, with 10 bases between. Germline V lookup: CDR1 GTSNPN, CDR2 SVGIG (reference sequence). Here the CDR3 reads CAWSGRYGETQYF. For the CDR3, the DNA is TGTGCCTGGAGTGGAAGATACGGAGAGACCCAGTACTTC.

This clone was found a few times. This chain joins TRBV28 and TRBJ1-5; 7 bases agree with TRBD1. The germline gives CDR1 MDHEN, CDR2 SYDVKM. The CDR3 is 14 amino acids. J was trimmed by 4 bases and V by 6 bases; bases with no gene match: 6. The CDR3 coding sequence is TGTGCCAGCAGCTTGGGACAGATAAATCAGCCCCAGCATTTT. Translated, it gives CASSLGQINQPQHF.

In its sample, this clone was seen once. This CDR3 is CASSLGAGRGGELFF. As DNA, the CDR3 is TGTGCCAGCAGCTTGGGCGCGGGTCGAGGCGGGGAGCTGTTTTTT. The chain employs TRBV5-5 and TRBJ2-2; D might be TRBD2 (5 bases). Germline assignment: CDR1 SGHKS and CDR2 YYEKEE (reference sequence). Trimming pared 0 bases from V and 7 bases from J, leaving 13 bases between. The CDR3 consists of 15 residues.

This chain links TRBV7-9 with TRBJ1-1, with a possible D match to TRBD1 (6 bases). Per the germline V gene, CDR1 is SEHNR and CDR2 is FQNEAQ (reference sequence). V was trimmed by 5 bases and J by 0 bases, leaving 10 bases between them. The CDR3 has 14 residues. CDR3 bases: TGTGCCAGCAGCGATCAGGGGCTGAACACTGAAGCTTTCTTT. It codes for CASSDQGLNTEAFF.

This chain joins TRBV11-2 and TRBJ1-6; weak D call: TRBD1 (5 bases). V lost 5 bases to trimming and J lost 5 bases, with 13 bases between them. This CDR3 spans 15 amino acids. CDR1 is SGHAT and CDR2 is FQNNGV in the germline V gene. The CDR3, as DNA: TGTGCCAGCAGCCAAATGGGACTGAATAATTCACCCCTCCACTTT. Encoded protein: CASSQMGLNNSPLHF. Complete variable domain (other parts from reference TRBV11-2 and TRBJ1-6): EAGVAQSPRYKIIEKRQSVAFWCNPISGHATLYWYQQILGQGPKLLIQFQNNGVVDDSQLPKDRFSAERLKGVDSTLKIQPAKLEDSAVYLCASSQMGLNNSPLHFGNGTRLTVT.

V is TRBV2 and J is TRBJ2-3, with TRBD2 matching 8 bases. J was trimmed by 4 bases and V by 3 bases; bases with no gene match: 6. The CDR3 extends over 15 amino acids. Germline V lookup: CDR1 SNHLY, CDR2 FYNNEI. Here the CDR3 reads CASSDVVAGPDTQYF. The CDR3 nucleotides read TGTGCCAGCAGTGACGTGGTAGCGGGGCCAGATACGCAGTATTTT.

This clone was recorded a few times. Written as DNA, the CDR3 is TGTGCCAGCAGCCAAGAAACACAGGACCGACCCCTCCACTTT. Encoded protein: CASSQETQDRPLHF. The chain joins TRBV4-2 to TRBJ1-6; a possible D gene is TRBD1 (5 bases). Germline assignment: CDR1 LGHNA and CDR2 YNFKEQ. CDR3 length: 14 amino acids. The germline V and J ends were trimmed by 0 bases and 12 bases, with 12 bases remaining between them.

This clone came up once. The chain links TRBV19 to TRBJ2-2; 7 nucleotides agree with TRBD2. Trimming took 0 bases from V and 3 from J; bases not matched to a gene: 4. Germline CDR1 reads LNHDA; CDR2 reads SQIVND (reference sequence). The CDR3 runs 16 residues. CDR3 nucleotides: TGTGCCAGTAGTATAGAGGGAGGGCCCGACACCGGGGAGCTGTTTTTT. This encodes CASSIEGGPDTGELFF.